The source of this T cell receptor beta chain is a study of cytomegalovirus exposure and HLA in healthy donors (dated by TCRdb to about 2017). About the investigation overall: According to an earlier analysis of 587 of the donors, roughly 180 million T cells yielded over 90 million unique TCR beta sequences and approximately 300 Gb of sequence data. Roughly 300 gigabases of sequencing data and approximately 92 million unique TCR sequences made up an early release that covered fewer than 650 HLA-typed donors. Of the roughly 400 genotyped donors, around 81% fell in the genetic ancestry cluster associated with self-reported Caucasian donors. The study aimed to test whether cataloging public T cell receptors could reveal signatures of past pathogen exposure. Using immunosequencing, the study profiled T cell repertoires from about 650 subjects and related those repertoires to cytomegalovirus serostatus. Besides the first cohort of 666 subjects, a separate validation cohort made up of roughly 120 different subjects was used. The study combined high-throughput TCR immunosequencing, statistical association of individual TCRs with disease status, and machine learning to predict cytomegalovirus infection status. To study patterns of TCR occurrence, a later analysis re-analyzed previously published TCR beta repertoires from 550 to 800 donors and added high-resolution HLA genotyping. Rather than drawing on any new phenotypic data, the later analysis identified candidate immune exposures from TCR beta sequences and the way those sequences occurred across donors. An earlier analysis of about 600 of the donors used high-throughput TCR beta sequencing to judge whether each TCR beta V gene segment behaved as functional or pseudogenic. Donor age, sex, ethnicity and CMV serostatus were compiled together with the repertoire data. In a later genetic analysis, genome-wide SNP genotypes for about three fifths of the roughly 670 donors were used, and that subset was treated as a discovery cohort. Every discovery cohort repertoire had been produced on one sequencing platform. HLA typing included class I and class II loci at four-digit resolution. Typing coverage varied by locus: roughly 629-640 donors for A, B, C, DRB1 and DQB1; 522 for DQA1; approximately 570 for DPA1; roughly 470 for DPB1. Roughly 5 DR-DQ haplotypes were handled as single units for association and clustering because linkage in the cohort was strong. On average, 235,054 unique TCR beta nucleotide sequences were sequenced per donor among 300 to 500 genotyped donors of the cohort, with roughly a sixth of those sequences being non-productive.

General findings and caveats noted by the study authors: The authors suggested that the approach could potentially be generalized to other disease states and immunological phenotypes. A few of the identified cytomegalovirus-associated TCR beta chains were confirmed in vitro to be specific for cytomegalovirus antigens. Some IMGT-functional V segments, including TRBV6-2 and TRBV6-3, could not be distinguished by the 87-base-pair reads and were therefore excluded. Because counts were too low, approximately 18 rarely observed V segments, including chromosome 9 orphons, were excluded from the earlier analysis of a few hundred of the donors. The cohort was sequenced for TCR beta chains only, and without alpha or paired-chain data the features that could be detected were limited. Most CMV-associated TCR beta chains appeared to be HLA-restricted in a later analysis, and the HLA associations seemed to be driven largely by CMV exposure. A total of fewer than 200 TCR beta chains were listed by the study as associated with cytomegalovirus. In a later analysis, TCR association rates were found to vary across HLA loci, with the most associated TCRs seen for DRB1 alleles and the fewest for HLA-C alleles. In a later analysis, HLA-associated TCR beta chains were found to be more clonally expanded and to have lower generation probabilities than equally common non-associated chains. When HLA alleles, especially DR and DQ, strongly co-occurred, TCR associations were difficult to assign to individual alleles. While some public TCRs were present in many individuals, most TCR sequences turned up only very rarely across donors. In an earlier analysis of under 600 of the donors, most TCR beta V segments were observed in productive rearrangements about 87% or about 30% of the time, broadly matching IMGT annotations. A further reported finding was that TCR beta sequences accurately predicted the HLA-A and HLA-B alleles for most subjects in the first cohort. According to a later analysis, parvovirus B19, influenza, CMV and Epstein-Barr virus appeared linked to several top co-occurrence clusters. Presence/absence analyses assumed roughly uniform sequencing depth across donors, an assumption that may not hold. The classifier was reported to diagnose cytomegalovirus status with high specificity and sensitivity in both the original and validation cohorts. A group of highly shared sequence variants was considered likely to be a technical artifact of the sequencing pipeline. Correlated functional status among segregating V segments might reflect linkage disequilibrium, but an unknown experimental factor could not be ruled out. A later analysis associated 16,951 TCR beta sequences with specific HLA alleles at a false discovery rate of 0.05. Compared with the roughly 710-donor mean, donors in an Asian-associated ancestry cluster had fewer N-insertions in productive TCRs, according to a later genetic analysis. Because HLA typing was missing for some donors at each locus, association tests included only the typed subset. A later genetic analysis associated a missense DCLRE1C variant with V-gene and J-gene trimming of TCR beta chains, and an independent cohort replicated the association. CMV serostatus was the only immune exposure information available for the cohort.

The CDR3 runs 16 residues from the cysteine to the phenylalanine. The kept DNA is CDR3 alone, 48 bases in frame from the first base. The germline V gene provides CDR1 SGHDT and CDR2 YYEEEE. Trimming takes 4 bases off V and 4 bases off J; junction bases not matched to a gene: 10. As to this clone: This receptor's antigen is unknown. No clone much larger than this one lies a single base away; base qualities are absent.

Library prep was done by the immunoSEQ multiplex PCR assay. The multiplex PCR relied on a mix of 60 forward primers for TCR Vbeta segments and 13 reverse primers for TCR Jbeta segments. Amplification of the CDR3 region of rearranged TCR beta genes was performed with a multiplex PCR assay on genomic DNA. The Illumina HiSeq System was used to sequence the amplified TCR beta libraries as 87-base-pair reads. The published analysis was carried out like this. In a later analysis, 80 million or so unique TCR beta chains were counted across the roughly 670 repertoires, and roughly 10 million of these chains were shared by at least two donors. To remove PCR and sequencing errors, raw reads were error-corrected and collapsed into unique sequences using a nearest-neighbor algorithm that merged closely related sequences. CDR3 sequences were aligned to IMGT reference sequences to assign V, D and J gene segments. For a sequence to be retained, at least a six-nucleotide match to both a V gene segment and a J gene segment was required. Rearrangements were classified as productive when the CDR3 lacked stop codons and remained in frame with V and J, and all other rearrangements were classified as non-productive. Following IMGT convention, CDR3 was defined as the stretch from the second conserved V-encoded cysteine to the conserved J-encoded phenylalanine. The earlier analysis of about 530 of the donors excluded any sequence lacking an unambiguous match to a single V gene segment. An earlier analysis of about 600 of the donors called V segments functional above 56.7% productive rearrangements and segregating when the between-donor standard deviation exceeded 5%. To diagnose cytomegalovirus status from the catalog of TCR beta chain sequences, a statistical classification framework was built. In a later analysis, TCR nucleotide sequences were compared against IMGT/GENE-DB human TR gene sequences so that V and J genes could be assigned. Using the TCRdist pipeline, a later analysis assigned CDR3 sequences along with most-parsimonious VDJ recombination scenarios. In a later analysis, each TCR beta chain was defined by its CDR3 amino acid sequence together with its V-gene family, and reads without a unique V-gene family were excluded. As a way to deal with suspected cross-contamination and a sequencing artifact, a later analysis dropped 500 to 700 nucleotide sequences that were highly shared and had low generation probability. In a later analysis, a clonal expansion index for each public chain was calculated from normalized within-repertoire ranks of inferred template counts. Generation probabilities in a later analysis came from a VDJ recombination model fitted to out-of-frame rearrangements, and those results were checked against IGoR. A later analysis scored TCR-TCR, TCR-HLA and TCR-CMV co-occurrence with hypergeometric tests, applying a repertoire-size bias correction to TCR pairs. To estimate false discovery rates, a later analysis permuted the HLA or CMV assignments 20 times. In a later analysis, co-occurring TCRs were grouped using DBSCAN, with TCRdist sequence similarity added in when clustering inside HLA-allele-positive subsets. Co-occurrence clustering excluded repertoires with fewer than 30,000 or more than 120,000 public chains, plus five with anomalous nucleotide sharing. TCRdb obtained this table from immuneACCESS and retained in-frame rearrangements with V and J assigned. These tables miss some clones; where compared with another copy, unresolved V genes account for less than half of the shortfall, and the remainder is unexplained. V, J and clone size reflect that table, while D and trimming were determined from the DNA. The sample table shows about 200,000 clones, and around 83% are seen once. Less than 3% of the sample lies in the top ten.

The cohort was made up of approximately 670 healthy bone marrow donors. All cohort members were sampled while nominally healthy, although unrecorded immune exposures were likely present. The donor was CMV seronegative and was included in the group of several hundred seronegative cohort members. Every donor gave a peripheral blood sample, and the peripheral blood mononuclear cells from that sample were used for TCR beta sequencing. The Qiagen DNeasy Blood Extraction Kit was used to extract genomic DNA from the blood cell samples. The origin of this receptor is a middle-aged woman in good health and CMV-seronegative. The chain links TRBV5-6 with TRBJ2-1; the junction holds 8 bases that match TRBD2. Material for sequencing was PBMCs. Here is the DNA: TGTGCCAGCAGCCAAGGACTAGCTGTTTCTTACAATGAGCAGTTCTTC. It encodes CASSQGLAVSYNEQFF.